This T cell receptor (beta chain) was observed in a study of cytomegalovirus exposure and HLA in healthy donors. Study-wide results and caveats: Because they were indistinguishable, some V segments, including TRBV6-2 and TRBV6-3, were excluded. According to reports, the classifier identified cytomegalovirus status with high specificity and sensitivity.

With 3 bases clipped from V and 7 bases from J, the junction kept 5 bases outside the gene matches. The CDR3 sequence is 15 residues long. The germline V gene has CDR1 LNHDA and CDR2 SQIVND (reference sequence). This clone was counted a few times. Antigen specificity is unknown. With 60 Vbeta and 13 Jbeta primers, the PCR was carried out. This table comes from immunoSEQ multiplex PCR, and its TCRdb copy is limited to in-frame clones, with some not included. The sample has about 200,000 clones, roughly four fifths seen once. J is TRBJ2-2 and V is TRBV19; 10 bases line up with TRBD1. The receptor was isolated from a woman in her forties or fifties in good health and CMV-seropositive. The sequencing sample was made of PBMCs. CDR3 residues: CASSMTGTGVGELFF. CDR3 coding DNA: TGTGCCAGTAGTATGACAGGGACAGGGGTCGGGGAGCTGTTTTTT.